This TCR beta chain was observed in a study of blood T cell repertoires in COVID-19. V was clipped by 7 bases and J by 4 bases, with 7 bases between them. This CDR3 contains 10 residues. Germline lookup yields CDR1 DFQATT and CDR2 SNEGSKA (reference sequence). The table came from immunoSEQ multiplex PCR; TCRdb's copy has only in-frame clones and leaves some out. This table holds 110,000 or so clones, approximately 90% found once. V usage is TRBV20-1 and J usage is TRBJ1-2; D may be TRBD1 (5 bases). The receptor was derived from a woman aged 45-59 years with acute or convalescent COVID-19. Sequencing was done on a sample of peripheral blood. The CDR3 sequence: CSDDSYGYTF. The DNA of the CDR3 is TGCAGTGATGACAGCTATGGCTACACCTTC.